This TCR beta chain appears in the sequencing data of a study of neoadjuvant anti-PD-1 for oral cavity cancer. Study context: Patients mostly received three to four biweekly nivolumab doses at 3 mg/kg before surgery.

V was pared by 7 bases and J by 6 bases, with 10 bases of the junction left unmatched. There are 15 residues in the CDR3. Germline lookup yields CDR1 SNHLY and CDR2 FYNNEI. Sequencing used immunoSEQ multiplex PCR; TCRdb keeps in-frame clones, though not all of them. Here the sample spans 8,000 to 10,000 clones, roughly 70% being singletons. The sample's time point: after neoadjuvant nivolumab, at surgical resection. Patients were newly diagnosed with stage II-IVA oral cavity squamous cell carcinoma without prior systemic or radiation treatment. Study-wide findings and caveats: Non-responders to neoadjuvant nivolumab had significantly more clonal PBMC T cells than responders.

This clone was picked up a small number of times. The antigen is unknown. This receptor was identified in a person aged 40 to 85 with oral cavity squamous cell carcinoma. Sample: PBMCs, taken after nivolumab (anti-PD-1) treatment. V and J are TRBV2 and TRBJ1-5; TRBD1 agrees at 9 bases. The DNA of the CDR3 is TGTGCCAGCACTGGATCGGGACAGGGTGGTCAGCCCCAGCATTTT. Translating it yields CASTGSGQGGQPQHF.